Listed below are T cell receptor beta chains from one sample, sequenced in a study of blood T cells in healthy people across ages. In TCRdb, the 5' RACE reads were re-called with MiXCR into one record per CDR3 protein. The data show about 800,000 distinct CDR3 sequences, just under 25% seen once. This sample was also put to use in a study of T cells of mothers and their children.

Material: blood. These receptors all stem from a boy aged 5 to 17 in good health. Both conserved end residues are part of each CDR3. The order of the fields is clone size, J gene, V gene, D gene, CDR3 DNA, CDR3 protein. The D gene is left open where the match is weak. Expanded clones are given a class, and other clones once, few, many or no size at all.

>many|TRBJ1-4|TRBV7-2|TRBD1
TGTGCCAGCAGCCGACGCGGACAGGGGGCTCGTGAAAAACTGTTTTTT
CASSRRGQGAREKLFF
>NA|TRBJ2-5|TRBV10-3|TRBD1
TGTGCCATCAGAAAAGGGGGCCAGGAGACCCAGTACTTC
CAIRKGGQETQYF
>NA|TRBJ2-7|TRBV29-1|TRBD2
TGCAGCGTTGAAATAGCGGGAGGGCTCGAGCAGTACTTC
CSVEIAGGLEQYF
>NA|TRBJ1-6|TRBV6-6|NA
TGTGCCAGCAGCTGGGACCGCTGGTCCGGGTCACCCCTCCACTTT
CASSWDRWSGSPLHF
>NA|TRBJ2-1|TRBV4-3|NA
TGCGCCAGCAGCCAAGAAGGCGTAGGTTCAAATGAGCAGTTCTTC
CASSQEGVGSNEQFF
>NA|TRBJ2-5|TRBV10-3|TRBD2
TGTGCCATCAGTGAGAATAGCGGGAGTATAGAGACCCAGTACTTC
CAISENSGSIETQYF
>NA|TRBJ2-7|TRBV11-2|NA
TGTGCCAGCAGCCTCCGACAGGCTATCTCCTACGAGCAGTACTTC
CASSLRQAISYEQYF
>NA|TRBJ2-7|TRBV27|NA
TGTGCCAGCAGTTTACACACCCGGGGTTACGAGCAGTACTTC
CASSLHTRGYEQYF
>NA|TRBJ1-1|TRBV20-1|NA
TGCAGTCCCCCCCAGGACACTGAAGCTTTCTTT
CSPPQDTEAFF
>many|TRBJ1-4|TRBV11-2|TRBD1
TGTGCCAGCAGCCCCAGGACAGGGGAAAAACTGTTTTTT
CASSPRTGEKLFF
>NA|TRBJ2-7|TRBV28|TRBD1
TGTGCCAGTAAGGACAGGGATCTGTACGAGCAGTACTTC
CASKDRDLYEQYF
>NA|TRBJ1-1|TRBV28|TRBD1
TGTGCCAGCAACAGGGGGCCAGGGAAGGTATACACTGAAGCTTTCTTT
CASNRGPGKVYTEAFF
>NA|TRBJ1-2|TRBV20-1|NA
TGCAGTGCTAGTGGTCAGGGTGACACCTTC
CSASGQGDTF
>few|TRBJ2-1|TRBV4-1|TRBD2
TGCGCCAGCAGCCAGGGGGGACTAAGCAATGAGCAGTTCTTC
CASSQGGLSNEQFF
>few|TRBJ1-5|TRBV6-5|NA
TGTGCCAGCAGTTACGACGGACGCCAGCCCCAGCATTTT
CASSYDGRQPQHF
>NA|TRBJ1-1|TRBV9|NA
TGTGCCAGCAGCGTAGAAGGGTCAGAAGAGAGTTTCACTATGAACACTGAAGCTTTCTTT
CASSVEGSEESFTMNTEAFF
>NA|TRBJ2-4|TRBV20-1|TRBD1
TGCAGTGCTAGGGCCGGGACAGAAAACATTCAGTACTTC
CSARAGTENIQYF
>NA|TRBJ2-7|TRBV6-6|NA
TGTGCCAGCAGTTACGAGGGCTCCTCCTACGAGCAGTACTTC
CASSYEGSSYEQYF
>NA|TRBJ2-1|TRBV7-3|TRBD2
TGTGCCAGCAGCCCAACGCGACTAGCGTACAATGAGCAGTTCTTC
CASSPTRLAYNEQFF
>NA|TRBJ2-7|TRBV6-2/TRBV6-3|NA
TGTGCCAGCAGTTACTCGTCGGTTTCCTACGAGCAGTACTTC
CASSYSSVSYEQYF
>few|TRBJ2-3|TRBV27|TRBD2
TGTGCCAGCAGAGGACTAGCGGGGGTTGATACGCAGTATTTT
CASRGLAGVDTQYF
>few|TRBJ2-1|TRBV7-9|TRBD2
TGTGCCAGCAGCTTACCACTAGCGGGAGTGTCTAGTGAGCAGTTCTTC
CASSLPLAGVSSEQFF
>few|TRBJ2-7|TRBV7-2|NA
TGTGCCAGCAGCTTACTGGGGGTCGAAATTAAAGGAGGGTACTTC
CASSLLGVEIKGGYF
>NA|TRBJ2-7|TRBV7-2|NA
TGTGCCAGCAGCTTAGCCCAGGCATACTACGAGCAGTACTTC
CASSLAQAYYEQYF
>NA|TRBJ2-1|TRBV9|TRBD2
TGTGCCAGCAGCGTAGAGGGCGGGGGGGCGGATGAGCAGTTCTTC
CASSVEGGGADEQFF
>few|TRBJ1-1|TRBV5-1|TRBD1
TGCGCCAGCAGCTTATTGACAGGGAGTAACACTGAAGCTTTCTTT
CASSLLTGSNTEAFF
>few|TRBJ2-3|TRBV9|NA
TGTGCCAGCAGCGTACGGGGCGGGGACGCAGATACGCAGTATTTT
CASSVRGGDADTQYF
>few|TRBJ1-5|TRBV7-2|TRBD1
TGTGCCAGCAGCACCCGACAGGGGAGTCTGCCCCAGCATTTT
CASSTRQGSLPQHF
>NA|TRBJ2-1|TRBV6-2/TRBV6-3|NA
TGTGCCTGCCAAAATCCAGGGGTGGGTCACAATGAGCAGTTCTTC
CACQNPGVGHNEQFF
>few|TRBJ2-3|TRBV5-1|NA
TGCGCCAGCACCGGGGGTAAAGATACGCAGTATTTT
CASTGGKDTQYF
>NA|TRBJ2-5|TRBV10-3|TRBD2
TGTGCCATCAGCCTGTCGGGGGGTGGAGAGACCCAGTACTTC
CAISLSGGGETQYF
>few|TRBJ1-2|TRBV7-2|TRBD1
TGTGCCAGCAGCCTAGGTGCCAATGCGGGACAGGGGGCAGGAGGCTACACCTTC
CASSLGANAGQGAGGYTF
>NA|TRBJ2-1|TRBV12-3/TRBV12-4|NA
TGTGCCAGCACTTCTCAGGAGAACGGGTACAATGAGCAGTTCTTC
CASTSQENGYNEQFF
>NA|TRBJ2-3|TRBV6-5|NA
TGTGCCAGCAGTTACTCGGGGGCCCCCTCAGATACGCAGTATTTT
CASSYSGAPSDTQYF
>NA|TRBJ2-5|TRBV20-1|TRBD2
TGCAGTGCTAGAGACCCACTCGCGGGGGTAATAAAAGAGACCCAGTACTTC
CSARDPLAGVIKETQYF
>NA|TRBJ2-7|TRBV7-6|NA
TGTGCCAGCGCGGCTAGGGGGGGCGAATACGAGCAGTACTTC
CASAARGGEYEQYF
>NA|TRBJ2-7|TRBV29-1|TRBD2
TGCAGCGTTGAAGGAGTAAGCGGGAGAGGGTACGAGCAGTACTTC
CSVEGVSGRGYEQYF
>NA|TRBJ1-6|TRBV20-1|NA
TGCAGTGCTGGCGACGGGGCTAATTCACCCCTCCACTTT
CSAGDGANSPLHF
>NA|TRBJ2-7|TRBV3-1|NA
TGTGCCAGCAGCCAAGAAGCTATCGTCTACGAGCAGTACTTC
CASSQEAIVYEQYF
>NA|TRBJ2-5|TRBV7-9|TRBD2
TGTGCCATCGGCAGCGGGAGGGCCTCTGCGTACCAAGAGACCCAGTACTTC
CAIGSGRASAYQETQYF